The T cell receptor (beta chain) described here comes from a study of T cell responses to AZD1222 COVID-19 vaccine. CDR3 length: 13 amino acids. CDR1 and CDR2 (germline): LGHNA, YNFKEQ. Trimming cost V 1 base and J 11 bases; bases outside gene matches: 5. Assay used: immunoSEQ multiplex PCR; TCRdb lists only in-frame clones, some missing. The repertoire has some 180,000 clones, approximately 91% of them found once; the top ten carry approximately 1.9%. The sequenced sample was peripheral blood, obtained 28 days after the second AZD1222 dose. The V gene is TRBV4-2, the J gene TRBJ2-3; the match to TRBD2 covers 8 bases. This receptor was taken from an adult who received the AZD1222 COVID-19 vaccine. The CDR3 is CASSQVAGYQQYF. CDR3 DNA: TGTGCCAGCAGCCAAGTAGCGGGGTACCAGCAGTATTTT.